Only a few counts were recorded for the clone carrying this TCR beta chain. This specimen comes from a study of identical twins. A universal primer site came from template switching; cDNA carried unique molecular identifiers. TCRdb independently ran MiXCR on the 5' RACE reads; one entry per CDR3 protein. The table has a few hundred thousand distinct CDR3 sequences, approximately 8.3% seen once. The same specimen was also included in a second study, on yellow fever vaccine responses in identical twins.

The source of this sequence is a woman younger than 35 in good health. Sequences were obtained from CD8+ T cells sorted from blood.

As DNA, the CDR3 is TGCAGTGCCCCCTCCACCGGGGGGGCTAGCACAGATACGCAGTATTTT. Encoded protein: CSAPSTGGASTDTQYF. The chain employs TRBV20-1 and TRBJ2-3, with 8 bases lining up with TRBD2. CDR1 and CDR2 (germline): DFQATT, SNEGSKA (reference sequence). This CDR3 spans 16 amino acids. The junction had 11 bases not matched to a gene; V was cut back by 6 bases and J by 0 bases.